These 17 T cell receptor beta chains share one sample of origin, sequenced in a study of T cell changes during pregnancy in multiple sclerosis. TCRdb keeps only in-frame clones here, not all; method: immunoSEQ multiplex PCR. The sample yields over 90,000 clones, 80% to 95% seen once. The sample consisted of peripheral blood, taken after pregnancy. These receptors all come from a female donor with multiple sclerosis, enrolled in a pregnancy study.

A single count supports this clone. The chain has TRBV30 and TRBJ1-3, with a weak D call TRBD1 (5 bases). Trimming shortened V by 3 bases and J by 0 bases, and 12 bases separated the two germline ends. CDR3 length: 15 amino acids. Germline V CDR1 and CDR2: GTSNPN, SVGIG (reference sequence). The CDR3 sequence is CAWSSSTDSGNTIYF. CDR3 bases: TGTGCCTGGAGCTCCTCGACAGACTCTGGAAACACCATATATTTT.

The count of this clone is one. J is TRBJ2-3 and V is TRBV7-8; weak D call: TRBD2 (6 bases). Trimming took off 1 base at V and 4 bases at J, with 18 bases between the two ends. Germline lookup yields CDR1 SGHVS and CDR2 FQNEAQ. The CDR3 spans 17 residues. This CDR3 is CASSLEQWRVGADTQYF. DNA for the CDR3: TGTGCCAGCAGCTTAGAACAATGGAGGGTGGGTGCAGATACGCAGTATTTT.

The CDR3 DNA follows: TGTGCCAGCAGCTTAGCGAGCTTCAACAATGAGCAGTTCTTC. This translates into CASSLASFNNEQFF. V is TRBV7-2 and J is TRBJ2-1; D gene unclear. Germline V gives CDR1 SGHTA, CDR2 FQGNSA. V dropped 0 bases and J dropped 5 bases, with 8 bases sitting between them. The CDR3 consists of 14 residues.

V and J are TRBV28 and TRBJ2-5, with TRBD2 matching over 11 bases. Germline values: CDR1 MDHEN, CDR2 SYDVKM. The J segment lost 5 bases and the V segment lost 6 bases, leaving 14 bases of the junction unmatched. The CDR3 contains 17 residues. The CDR3 protein is CASSLGGTSGELETQYF. The DNA of the CDR3 is TGTGCCAGCAGCCTTGGGGGGACTAGCGGCGAACTGGAGACCCAGTACTTC.

J is TRBJ1-5 and V is TRBV18, with no clear D. Trimming shortened V by 5 bases and J by 2 bases, and 4 bases separated the two germline ends. The CDR3 runs 12 residues. Germline V gene data show CDR1 as KGHSH and CDR2 as LQKENI. The CDR3 nucleotides read TGTGCCAGCTCAGAGGGCAATCAGCCCCAGCATTTT. This encodes CASSEGNQPQHF.

The chain links TRBV7-9 to TRBJ2-1, with D possibly TRBD2 on 5 matching bases. Germline V CDR1 and CDR2: SEHNR, FQNEAQ (reference sequence). This CDR3 region has 16 residues. V lost 5 bases and J 4 bases, leaving 18 bases between the germline ends. The CDR3 loop is CASSLTISVSYNEQFF. CDR3 in DNA: TGTGCCAGCAGCCTGACGATTAGCGTCTCATACAATGAGCAGTTCTTC.

The chain is built from TRBV5-4 and TRBJ2-1, with a tentative D call TRBD1 (5 bases). Germline lookup yields CDR1 SGHNT and CDR2 YYREEE (reference sequence). This CDR3 has 13 residues. With 2 bases removed from V and 4 bases from J, the gap between germline ends came to 7 bases. The CDR3 DNA follows: TGTGCCAGCAGCTTACAGGAATACAATGAGCAGTTCTTC. Encoded protein: CASSLQEYNEQFF.

V is TRBV4-2 and J is TRBJ2-7; weak D call: TRBD2 (6 bases). Deletions cut 0 bases from V and 3 bases from J, with 12 bases between. The CDR3 consists of 15 residues. Germline V CDR1 and CDR2: LGHNA, YNFKEQ. The DNA for the CDR3 is TGTGCCAGCAGCCAAGATGCTAGCGCCCACTACGAGCAGTACTTC. As protein: CASSQDASAHYEQYF.

The chain employs TRBV5-1 and TRBJ2-7; TRBD2 matches 9 bases. There are 17 residues in the CDR3. Germline CDR1 is SGHRS and CDR2 is YFSETQ. V lost 5 bases to trimming and J lost 2 bases; unmatched junction nucleotides: 14. The DNA for the CDR3 is TGCGCCAGCAGGCCTGCCCCCCCGACTAGCGGAGCCTACGAGCAGTACTTC. It is translated as CASRPAPPTSGAYEQYF.

The gene calls are TRBV5-1 and TRBJ2-1; 7 bases are a match to TRBD2. The germline V gene encodes CDR1 SGHRS and CDR2 YFSETQ. V was clipped by 0 bases and J by 6 bases; unmatched bases: 6. The CDR3 covers 15 residues. DNA for the CDR3: TGCGCCAGCAGCTTGGTGGGGAGGGCCATCAATGAGCAGTTCTTC. Protein sequence: CASSLVGRAINEQFF.

The chain employs TRBV4-3 and TRBJ2-1; TRBD2 matches at 8 bases. This CDR3 spans 15 amino acids. Per germline, CDR1 LGHNA and CDR2 YSLEER. The V and J ends lost 2 bases and 0 bases, in that order; junction bases with no gene match: 0. The CDR3 is CASSQLAGSYNEQFF. The DNA for the CDR3 is TGCGCCAGCAGCCAACTAGCGGGCTCCTACAATGAGCAGTTCTTC.

This chain links TRBV7-9 with TRBJ2-5, with 9 positions matching TRBD1. V lost 5 bases and J lost 5; bases outside the gene matches: 12. The germline CDR1 and CDR2 sequences are SEHNR and FQNEAQ (reference sequence). The CDR3 contains 16 residues. The CDR3 DNA reads TGTGCCAGCAGCCCCCTCTTACAGGGGGCAGGGGAGACCCAGTACTTC. The encoded protein is CASSPLLQGAGETQYF. Supplemented by reference TRBV7-9 and TRBJ2-5, the full variable domain reads DTGVSQNPRHKITKRGQNVTFRCDPISEHNRLYWYRQTLGQGPEFLTYFQNEAQLEKSRLLSDRFSAERPKGSFSTLEIQRTEQGDSAMYLCASSPLLQGAGETQYFGPGTRLLVL.

The V and J genes are TRBV7-5 and TRBJ2-7; no DNA check was done on the table's D call, TRBD1. TRBV7-5 is an annotated pseudogene. The CDR3 is 15 residues long. CDR3 protein: CVRSAKTGRTYEQYF. CDR3 DNA: TGTGTCAGAAGCGCGAAGACAGGCCGAACCTACGAGCAGTACTTC.

This clone was seen more than once but under ten times. This chain uses TRBV19 with TRBJ2-1; 7 nucleotides match TRBD1. V lost 4 bases to trimming and J lost 6 bases; unmatched junction nucleotides: 6. This CDR3 region has 14 residues. Germline lookup yields CDR1 LNHDA and CDR2 SQIVND (reference sequence). Written as DNA, the CDR3 is TGTGCCAGTAGTAGCTGGGGACAGTTCAATGAGCAGTTCTTC. This gives the protein CASSSWGQFNEQFF.

The V gene is TRBV2, the J gene TRBJ1-2, with a weak D call TRBD1 (5 bases). V dropped 4 bases and J dropped 8 bases, with 17 bases sitting between them. The germline V gene has CDR1 SNHLY and CDR2 FYNNEI. The CDR3 contains 14 residues. The CDR3 sequence: CASSGGAAQGGYTF. CDR3 bases: TGTGCCAGCAGTGGCGGGGCCGCCCAAGGGGGCTACACCTTC.

The chain is built from TRBV2 and TRBJ2-1, with D unresolved. The CDR3 totals 12 residues. Germline V gene sequence: CDR1 SNHLY, CDR2 FYNNEI. CDR3 coding DNA: TGTGCTATTAGAGGCGAGAGGAATGAGCAGTTCTTC. This codes for CAIRGERNEQFF.

This clone was observed once. The chain has TRBV7-9 and TRBJ2-1; TRBD1 matches 8 bases. Trimming took 2 bases from V and 3 from J; bases not matched to a gene: 3. From germline, CDR1 is SEHNR and CDR2 FQNEAQ (reference sequence). The CDR3 loop spans 15 amino acids. Here the CDR3 reads CASSLRQGLYNEQFF. The CDR3 coding sequence is TGTGCCAGCAGCTTAAGACAGGGGCTCTACAATGAGCAGTTCTTC.